One and the same sample provided the 14 T cell receptor beta chains below, sequenced in a study of T cell repertoires in cytomegalovirus infection. TCRdb independently ran MiXCR on the reads; one entry per CDR3 protein. Seen here are over 300,000 distinct CDR3 sequences, 15% to 20% observed once, and the top ten hold approximately 12%. The sample was PBMCs. The source is a human donor in good health (CMV status not recorded). Some clones in this sample may be carry-over from other donors' samples.

The V gene is TRBV20-1, the J gene TRBJ1-5; D perhaps matches TRBD2 (5 bases). The DNA end is a closer match to TRBJ2-3, so the J assignment may be wrong. The CDR3 spans 12 residues. CDR1 and CDR2 from the germline V gene are DFQATT and SNEGSKA (reference sequence). CDR3 amino acids: CSARDGNQPQYF. The DNA for the CDR3 is TGCAGTGCTAGGGACGGGAATCAGCCCCAGTATTTT.

The rearrangement joins TRBV5-1 to TRBJ2-1; the D call may be TRBD1 or TRBD2 (5 bases each). Germline CDR1 and CDR2: SGHRS and YFSETQ. Trimming removed 1 base from V and 6 bases from J, with 8 bases in between. The CDR3 is 13 amino acids. The CDR3 region is CASSLPGTNEQFF. The DNA for the CDR3 is TGCGCCAGCAGCTTGCCAGGGACCAATGAGCAGTTCTTC.

The CDR3 region has the DNA TGTGCCAGCAGCTTCGGAAGGGCAGCACACGAGCAGTACTTC. This encodes CASSFGRAAHEQYF. V and J are TRBV11-1 and TRBJ2-7; D uncertain. The CDR3 extends over 14 amino acids. The germline V gene has CDR1 SGHAT and CDR2 FQDESV (reference sequence). Trimming pared 3 bases from V and 5 bases from J, leaving 14 bases between.

This clonotype has a count of ten or more. The chain joins TRBV27 to TRBJ2-3; 7 nucleotides agree with TRBD1. This CDR3 has 16 amino acids. V lost 5 bases, J lost 0 bases, and 8 bases stayed unmatched. Germline-derived CDR1 and CDR2 are MNHEY and SMNVEV (reference sequence). CDR3 protein: CASSPRTGPSTDTQYF. The CDR3 DNA reads TGTGCCAGCAGTCCGAGGACAGGCCCTAGCACAGATACGCAGTATTTT.

This sequence joins TRBV9 and TRBJ2-2; D gene uncertain. Germline V lookup: CDR1 SGDLS, CDR2 YYNGEE. V lost 3 bases, J lost 6 bases, and 12 bases lay in between. The length of the CDR3 is 14 residues. The CDR3 nucleotides read TGTGCCAGCAGCGGCTCTAGTTTCCCCGGGGAGCTGTTTTTT. Encoded protein: CASSGSSFPGELFF.

This clonotype was found many times. The rearrangement uses TRBV7-2 and TRBJ2-1; a possible D gene is TRBD2 (6 bases). V was pared by 1 base and J by 3 bases, with 10 bases between. The CDR3 consists of 15 residues. Germline values: CDR1 SGHTA, CDR2 FQGNSA. CDR3 region: CASSLGPGVYNEQFF. Written as DNA, the CDR3 is TGTGCCAGCAGCTTAGGCCCGGGGGTCTACAATGAGCAGTTCTTC.

CDR3 protein: CASSEQGEAGANVLTF. The DNA for the CDR3 is TGTGCCAGCAGTGAACAGGGAGAGGCTGGGGCCAACGTCCTGACTTTC. This sequence joins TRBV2 and TRBJ2-6; D is perhaps TRBD1 or TRBD2 (5 bases each). V lost 2 bases and J 2 bases, leaving 10 bases between the germline ends. The CDR3 is 16 amino acids. CDR1 is SNHLY and CDR2 is FYNNEI in the germline V gene.

This clonotype was picked up many times. V gene TRBV7-9 combines with J gene TRBJ2-7; TRBD1 matches at 9 bases. The junction had 4 bases not matched to a gene; V was cut back by 4 bases and J by 3 bases. The CDR3 is 14 residues long. CDR1 is SEHNR and CDR2 is FQNEAQ in the germline V gene (reference sequence). CDR3: CASSWTGANYEQYF. The CDR3 DNA is TGTGCCAGCAGCTGGACAGGGGCGAACTACGAGCAGTACTTC.

This clonotype was detected many times. The V call is TRBV7-2, the J call TRBJ2-5; the match to TRBD1 covers 7 bases. V was pared by 4 bases and J by 5 bases, with 10 bases of the junction left unmatched. This CDR3 has 15 amino acids. Germline V gives CDR1 SGHTA, CDR2 FQGNSA. This chain's CDR3 is CASSSRQGTFETQYF. Here the CDR3 DNA reads TGTGCCAGCAGCTCCCGACAGGGAACTTTCGAGACCCAGTACTTC.

J is TRBJ2-2 and V is TRBV20-1; no clear D. Germline CDR1 and CDR2: DFQATT and SNEGSKA (reference sequence). V was shortened by 5 bases and J by 3 bases, with 13 bases between the two germline ends. This CDR3 spans 14 amino acids. The CDR3 nucleotides are TGCAGTGCTCAACCGATAACTCACACCGGGGAGCTGTTTTTT. Translated: CSAQPITHTGELFF.

This clonotype has at least ten counts. This chain joins TRBV5-1 and TRBJ1-4; the D gene is possibly TRBD1 (5 bases). Trimming removed 0 bases at V and 5 bases at J, with 11 bases between. Germline CDR1 is SGHRS and CDR2 is YFSETQ. The CDR3 is 15 residues long. For the CDR3, the DNA is TGCGCCAGCAGCTTGGAGGGGCCGCCGAATGAAAAACTGTTTTTT. It yields the protein CASSLEGPPNEKLFF.

In its sample, this clonotype was seen a few times. The V and J genes are TRBV28 and TRBJ1-5; D perhaps matches TRBD1 (5 bases). Trimming took off 3 bases at V and 1 base at J, with 16 bases between the two ends. Germline V lookup: CDR1 MDHEN, CDR2 SYDVKM. There are 17 residues in the CDR3. CDR3 amino acids: CASSFIWGGGSNQPQHF. The CDR3 DNA follows: TGTGCCAGCAGTTTTATTTGGGGGGGAGGAAGCAATCAGCCCCAGCATTTT.

The rearrangement links TRBV19 to TRBJ2-3; 8 nucleotides align to TRBD1. V gave up 9 bases and J gave up 5 bases; unmatched junction bases: 7. CDR3 length: 13 amino acids. Germline assignment: CDR1 LNHDA and CDR2 SQIVND (reference sequence). The CDR3, as DNA: TGTGCCAGCGCCAGGGGGCGCGGAGATACGCAGTATTTT. Its protein product is CASARGRGDTQYF.

This clonotype was counted between two and nine times. The J gene is TRBJ1-3, the V gene TRBV29-1, with D unresolved. The CDR3 is made up of 11 amino acids. With 7 bases removed from V and 7 bases from J, the gap between germline ends came to 11 bases. Germline-derived CDR1 and CDR2 are SQVTM and ANQGSEA. The CDR3 loop reads CSGSIGNTIYF. The CDR3 nucleotides read TGCAGCGGTTCTATCGGGAACACCATATATTTT.